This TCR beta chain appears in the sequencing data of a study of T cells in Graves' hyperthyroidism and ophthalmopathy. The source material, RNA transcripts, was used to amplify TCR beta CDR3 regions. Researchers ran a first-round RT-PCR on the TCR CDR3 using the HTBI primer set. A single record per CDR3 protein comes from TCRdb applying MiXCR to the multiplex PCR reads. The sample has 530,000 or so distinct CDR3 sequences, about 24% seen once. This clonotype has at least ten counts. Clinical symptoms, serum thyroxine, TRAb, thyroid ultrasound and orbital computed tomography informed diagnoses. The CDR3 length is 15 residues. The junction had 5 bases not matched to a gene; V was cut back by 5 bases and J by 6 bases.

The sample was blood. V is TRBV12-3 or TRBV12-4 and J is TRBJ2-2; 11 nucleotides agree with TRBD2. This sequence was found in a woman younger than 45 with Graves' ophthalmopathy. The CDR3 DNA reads TGTGCCAGCAGTCAATTAGCGGGGGGGCCCGGGGAGCTGTTTTTT. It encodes CASSQLAGGPGELFF.